This is a list of T cell receptor beta chains from one sample in a study of T-cell reconstitution after alpha-beta-depleted transplantation in children. TCRdb redid the calling of the PCR reads with MiXCR, one entry per CDR3 protein. The sample contains hundreds of thousands of distinct CDR3 sequences, about 12% of which appear only once. The material was PBMCs, obtained before TCRalphabeta/CD19-depleted stem cell transplant. All receptors derive from a girl aged 2 to 9 with congenital amegakaryocytic thrombocytopenia, due to receive a stem cell transplant. CDR3s include the opening cysteine and the closing phenylalanine or tryptophan. Fields, in order: D gene, V gene, J gene, CDR3 length, clone size, CDR3 protein, CDR3 DNA. D genes are given only for firm matches. For some rows the clone size is stated as once, few or many, or as a class when expanded; others skip it.

d_gene: TRBD2
v_gene: TRBV11-2
j_gene: TRBJ2-2
len: 16
abundance: many
CDR3aa: CASSSLGGANTGELFF
CDR3nt: TGTGCCAGCAGTTCCTTGGGGGGGGCGAACACCGGGGAGCTGTTTTTT

d_gene: NA
v_gene: TRBV20-1
j_gene: TRBJ2-5
len: 15
abundance: NA
CDR3aa: CSASRMDFGKETQYF
CDR3nt: TGCAGTGCGAGCCGAATGGACTTCGGAAAAGAGACCCAGTACTTC

d_gene: TRBD1
v_gene: TRBV6-2/TRBV6-3
j_gene: TRBJ2-3
len: 16
abundance: few
CDR3aa: CASSYSSTGDIDTQYF
CDR3nt: TGTGCCAGCAGTTACTCTTCGACAGGGGATATAGATACGCAGTATTTT

d_gene: TRBD1
v_gene: TRBV7-8
j_gene: TRBJ1-3
len: 15
abundance: many
CDR3aa: CASSSVGTEGNTIYF
CDR3nt: TGTGCCAGCAGCTCGGTTGGGACAGAAGGAAACACCATATATTTT

d_gene: TRBD2
v_gene: TRBV15
j_gene: TRBJ2-2
len: 21
abundance: many
CDR3aa: CATSRDSVSASGRPNTGELFF
CDR3nt: TGTGCCACCAGCAGAGATTCTGTTTCAGCTAGCGGGAGGCCCAACACCGGGGAGCTGTTTTTT

d_gene: TRBD2
v_gene: TRBV20-1
j_gene: TRBJ2-1
len: 14
abundance: few
CDR3aa: CSASSSGREGEQFF
CDR3nt: TGCAGTGCTAGTTCTAGCGGGAGGGAGGGTGAGCAGTTCTTC

d_gene: NA
v_gene: TRBV10-3
j_gene: TRBJ2-4
len: 12
abundance: many
CDR3aa: CAIRDSKNIQYF
CDR3nt: TGTGCCATCAGGGACAGTAAAAACATTCAGTACTTC

d_gene: TRBD1
v_gene: TRBV15
j_gene: TRBJ2-2
len: 13
abundance: few
CDR3aa: CATRGQPTGELFF
CDR3nt: TGTGCCACCAGGGGACAGCCCACCGGGGAGCTGTTTTTT

d_gene: NA
v_gene: TRBV5-1
j_gene: TRBJ1-1
len: 14
abundance: many
CDR3aa: CASSLLGKGAEAFF
CDR3nt: TGCGCCAGCAGCTTGTTAGGGAAAGGCGCTGAAGCTTTCTTT

d_gene: NA
v_gene: TRBV12-3/TRBV12-4
j_gene: TRBJ2-7
len: 15
abundance: NA
CDR3aa: CASSLVAQEGYEQYF
CDR3nt: TGTGCCAGCAGTTTGGTAGCTCAAGAGGGCTACGAGCAGTACTTC

d_gene: NA
v_gene: TRBV12-3/TRBV12-4
j_gene: TRBJ1-2
len: 10
abundance: many
CDR3aa: CASSLYGYTF
CDR3nt: TGTGCCAGCAGTTTATATGGCTACACCTTC

d_gene: NA
v_gene: TRBV5-1
j_gene: TRBJ2-3
len: 14
abundance: few
CDR3aa: CASSRQMPTDTQYF
CDR3nt: TGCGCCAGCAGCCGACAGATGCCCACAGATACGCAGTATTTT

d_gene: NA
v_gene: TRBV20-1
j_gene: TRBJ2-1
len: 16
abundance: few
CDR3aa: CSANPRGREDPNEQFF
CDR3nt: TGCAGTGCTAACCCCAGGGGGCGGGAGGACCCCAATGAGCAGTTCTTC

d_gene: NA
v_gene: TRBV20-1
j_gene: TRBJ2-1
len: 14
abundance: few
CDR3aa: CSASLEGLLDEQFF
CDR3nt: TGCAGTGCTAGTCTGGAGGGCCTTCTCGATGAGCAGTTCTTC

d_gene: NA
v_gene: TRBV20-1
j_gene: TRBJ2-7
len: 15
abundance: many
CDR3aa: CSARGYGQRRDEQYF
CDR3nt: TGCAGTGCTAGAGGATACGGACAGAGGCGCGACGAGCAGTACTTC

d_gene: TRBD1
v_gene: TRBV29-1
j_gene: TRBJ1-5
len: 15
abundance: NA
CDR3aa: CSVGDRDRDLQPQHF
CDR3nt: TGCAGCGTAGGAGACCGGGACAGGGATCTTCAGCCCCAGCATTTT